The following is a T cell receptor (beta chain) sequence with its context. Its antigen target is currently unknown. No clone much larger than this one lies a single base away; base qualities are absent. The protocol used for the library was the immunoSEQ multiplex PCR assay. The study's processing was this. A statistical classification framework was built for diagnosing cytomegalovirus status from the catalog of TCR beta chain sequences. As stored in TCRdb, this immuneACCESS dataset retains in-frame rearrangements with V and J assigned. A fraction of the clones does not appear; measured against another copy, unresolved V genes explain less than half of the discrepancy, and the remainder lacks a known reason. V and J calls and clone size come straight from that table; D and trimming were deduced from the DNA. This sample comprises more than 150,000 clones, 85% to 90% of them detected only once. Jointly, the top ten make up 3% of the sample.

These data are taken from a study of cytomegalovirus exposure and HLA in healthy donors (dated 2017 in TCRdb). Study-level background: According to a later analysis, one platform produced both the 120 validation repertoires and the 550 to 800 repertoires of the first cohort. To predict cytomegalovirus infection status, the study combined high-throughput TCR immunosequencing, statistical association of individual TCRs with disease status, and machine learning. A separate validation cohort of 100 to 150 different subjects was used in addition to the 666-subject first cohort. The study aimed to test whether signatures of past pathogen exposure could be identified by cataloging public T cell receptors. The paper as a whole reports these results and caveats: Subsequent analysis determined that TCRs grouped into clusters in the first cohort also showed a tendency toward co-occurrence across the approximately 120 validation repertoires, and 94% of cluster scores exceeded 0. A few of the identified cytomegalovirus-associated TCR beta chains were confirmed in vitro to be specific for cytomegalovirus antigens. The study gave a list of about 150 TCR beta chains associated with cytomegalovirus. A later analysis had no HLA typing for the validation cohort, so co-occurrence there was scored across all 120 repertoires. It was suggested by the authors that the approach could potentially be generalized to other disease states and immunological phenotypes. Most TCR sequences were seen in very few donors, while some public TCRs were found in many individuals. Cytomegalovirus status was reported to be diagnosed by the classifier with high specificity and sensitivity in both the original and validation cohorts.

Donors formed part of the validation cohort, which comprised about 120 subjects and was distinct from the first cohort of several hundred subjects. V loses 6 bases of germline sequence and J loses 3 bases, and the interval between the two ends is 12 bases. CDR1 and CDR2 are read off the germline V gene as MDHEN and SYDVKM. The CDR3 spans 13 residues, from the cysteine through the phenylalanine. The DNA shown is the 39-base CDR3, in frame from base 1. The specimen sequenced was PBMCs. The receptor comes from a man between 18 and 35 years old in good health and CMV-seronegative. Here the chain combines TRBV28 and TRBJ2-7; the best D guess is TRBD2, with 6 bases matching. The nucleotide sequence reads TGTGCCAGCAGGGCTAGCGCCGACTACGAGCAGTACTTC. Its coded protein is CASRASADYEQYF.